Given below is one TCR beta chain in context. Assay used: immunoSEQ multiplex PCR; TCRdb lists only in-frame clones, some missing. The sample lists about 310,000 clones, approximately 89% seen once, with 8% to 10% in the top ten. The source of the sample is a study of blood T cell repertoires in COVID-19. Study information: COVID-19 samples, acute and convalescent, were from the United States, Italy and Spain.

CDR3 length: 16 amino acids. The germline CDR1 and CDR2 sequences are MNHEY and SMNVEV (reference sequence). V was shortened by 5 bases and J by 2 bases, with 19 bases between the two germline ends. The chain carries TRBV27 and TRBJ2-7; possible D gene TRBD1, 5 bases. Material for sequencing was PBMCs or T cells enriched from blood (not recorded which). This TCR was recovered from a middle-aged woman who had recovered from COVID-19. The CDR3 sequence: CASSLDRLSITYEQYF. CDR3 bases: TGTGCCAGCAGTCTCGACAGACTTAGCATCACCTACGAGCAGTACTTC.